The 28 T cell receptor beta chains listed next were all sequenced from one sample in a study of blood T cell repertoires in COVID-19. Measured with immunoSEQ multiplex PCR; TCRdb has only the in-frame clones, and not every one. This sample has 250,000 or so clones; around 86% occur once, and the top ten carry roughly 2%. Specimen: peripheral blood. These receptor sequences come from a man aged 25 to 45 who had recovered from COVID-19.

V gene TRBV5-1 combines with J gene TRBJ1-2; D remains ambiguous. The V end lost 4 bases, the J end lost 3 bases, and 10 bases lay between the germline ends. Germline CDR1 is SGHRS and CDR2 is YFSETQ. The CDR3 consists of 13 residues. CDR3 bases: TGCGCCAGCAGCCCGGACGGGGACTATGGCTACACCTTC. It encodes CASSPDGDYGYTF.

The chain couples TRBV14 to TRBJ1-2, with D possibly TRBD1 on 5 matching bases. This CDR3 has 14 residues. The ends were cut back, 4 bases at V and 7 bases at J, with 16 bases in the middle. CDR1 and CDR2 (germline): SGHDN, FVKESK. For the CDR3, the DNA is TGTGCCAGCAGCCCCGTCCGGGGGGGTGGTGGCTACACCTTC. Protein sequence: CASSPVRGGGGYTF.

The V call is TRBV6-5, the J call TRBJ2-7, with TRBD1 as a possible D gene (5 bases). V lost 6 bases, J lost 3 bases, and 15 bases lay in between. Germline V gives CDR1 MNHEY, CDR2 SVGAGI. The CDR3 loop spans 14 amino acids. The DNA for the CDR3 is TGTGCCAGCAGAGCAGAGGACAAATACTACGAGCAGTACGTC. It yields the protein CASRAEDKYYEQYV.

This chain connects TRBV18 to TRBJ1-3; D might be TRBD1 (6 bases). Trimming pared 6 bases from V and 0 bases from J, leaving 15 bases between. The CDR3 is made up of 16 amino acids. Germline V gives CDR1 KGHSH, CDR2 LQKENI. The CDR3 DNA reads TGTGCCAGCTCTCAACCGGGACAACGCTCTGGAAACACCATATATTTT. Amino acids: CASSQPGQRSGNTIYF.

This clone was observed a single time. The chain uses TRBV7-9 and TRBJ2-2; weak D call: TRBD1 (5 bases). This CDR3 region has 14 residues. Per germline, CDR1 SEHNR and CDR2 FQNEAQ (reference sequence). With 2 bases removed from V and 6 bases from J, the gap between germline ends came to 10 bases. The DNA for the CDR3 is TGTGCCAGCAGCTTATATAGGGGCCCCGGGGAGCTGTTTTTT. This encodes CASSLYRGPGELFF.

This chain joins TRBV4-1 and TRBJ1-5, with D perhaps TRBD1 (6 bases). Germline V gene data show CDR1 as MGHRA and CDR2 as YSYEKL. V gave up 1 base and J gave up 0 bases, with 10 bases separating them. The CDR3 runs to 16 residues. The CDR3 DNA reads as TGCGCCAGCAGCCAAGTCTTAGGGGGTAGCAATCAGCCCCAGCATTTT. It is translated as CASSQVLGGSNQPQHF.

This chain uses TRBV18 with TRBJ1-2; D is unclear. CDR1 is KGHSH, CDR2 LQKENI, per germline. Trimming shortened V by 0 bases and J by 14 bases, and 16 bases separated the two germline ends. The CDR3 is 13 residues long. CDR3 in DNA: TGTGCCAGCTCACCACCTCATGGAGGATTCTGGACCTTC. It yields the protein CASSPPHGGFWTF.

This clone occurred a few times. In nucleotides, the CDR3 is TGCGCCAGCACTACAGAAGGACAGGGGGTCTATCAGCCCCAGCATTTT. Translating it yields CASTTEGQGVYQPQHF. The rearrangement joins TRBV10-1 to TRBJ1-5, with 10 bases fitting TRBD1. The CDR3 covers 16 residues. The V gene end was trimmed by 7 bases and the J gene end by 5 bases; junction bases not matched to a gene: 11. Germline CDR1 WNHNN, CDR2 SYGVQD (reference sequence).

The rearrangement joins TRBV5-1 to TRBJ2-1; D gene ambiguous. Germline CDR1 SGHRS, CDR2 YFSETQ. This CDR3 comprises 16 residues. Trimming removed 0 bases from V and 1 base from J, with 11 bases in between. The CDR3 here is CASSLDIAQSYNEQFF. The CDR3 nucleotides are TGCGCCAGCAGCTTGGACATTGCCCAGTCCTACAATGAGCAGTTCTTC.

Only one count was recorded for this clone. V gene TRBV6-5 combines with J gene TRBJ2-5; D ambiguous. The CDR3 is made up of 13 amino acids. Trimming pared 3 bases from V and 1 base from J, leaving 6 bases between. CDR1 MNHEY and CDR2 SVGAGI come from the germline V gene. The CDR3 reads CASSYGPQETQYF. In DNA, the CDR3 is TGTGCCAGCAGTTATGGGCCCCAAGAGACCCAGTACTTC.

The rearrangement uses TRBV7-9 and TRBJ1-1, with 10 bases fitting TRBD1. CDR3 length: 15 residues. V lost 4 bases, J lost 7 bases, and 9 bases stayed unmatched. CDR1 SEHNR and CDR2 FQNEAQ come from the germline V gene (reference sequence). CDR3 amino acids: CASSSPGQGKNEAFF. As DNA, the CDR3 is TGTGCCAGCAGCTCCCCGGGACAGGGGAAGAATGAAGCTTTCTTT. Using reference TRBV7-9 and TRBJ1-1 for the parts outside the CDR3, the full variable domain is DTGVSQNPRHKITKRGQNVTFRCDPISEHNRLYWYRQTLGQGPEFLTYFQNEAQLEKSRLLSDRFSAERPKGSFSTLEIQRTEQGDSAMYLCASSSPGQGKNEAFFGQGTRLTVV.

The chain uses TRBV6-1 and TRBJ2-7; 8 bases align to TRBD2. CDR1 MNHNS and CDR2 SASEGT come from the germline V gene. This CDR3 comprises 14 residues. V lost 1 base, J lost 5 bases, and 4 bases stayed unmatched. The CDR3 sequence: CASSEGAGADEQYV. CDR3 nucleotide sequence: TGTGCCAGCAGTGAAGGAGCGGGGGCGGACGAGCAGTACGTC.

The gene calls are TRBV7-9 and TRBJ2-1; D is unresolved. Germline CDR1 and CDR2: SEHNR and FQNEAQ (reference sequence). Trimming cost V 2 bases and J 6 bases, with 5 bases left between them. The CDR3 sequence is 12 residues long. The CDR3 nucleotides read TGTGCCAGCAGCTTAATTAGCAATGAGCAGTTCTTC. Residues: CASSLISNEQFF.

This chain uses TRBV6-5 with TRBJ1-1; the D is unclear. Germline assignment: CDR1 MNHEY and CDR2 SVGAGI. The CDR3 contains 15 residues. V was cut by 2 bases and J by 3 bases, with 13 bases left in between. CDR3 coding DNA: TGTGCCAGCAGTTACGCGGGCGGGATTGACACTGAAGCTTTCTTT. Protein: CASSYAGGIDTEAFF.

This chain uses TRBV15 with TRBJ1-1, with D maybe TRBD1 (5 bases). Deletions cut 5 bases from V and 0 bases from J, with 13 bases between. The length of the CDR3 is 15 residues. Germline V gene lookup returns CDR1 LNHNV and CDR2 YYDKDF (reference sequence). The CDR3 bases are TGTGCCACCAGCTCTCGACAGAGAATGAACACTGAAGCTTTCTTT. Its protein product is CATSSRQRMNTEAFF.

In DNA form, the CDR3 reads TGTGCCATCAGTGAGGCGGGGACCGCCAATCAGCCCCAGCATTTT. This encodes CAISEAGTANQPQHF. The genes are TRBV10-3 and TRBJ1-5; D is perhaps TRBD1 (5 bases). From germline, CDR1 is ENHRY and CDR2 SYGVKD. V shed 2 bases and J shed 3 bases, with 11 bases lying between them. The length of the CDR3 is 15 residues.

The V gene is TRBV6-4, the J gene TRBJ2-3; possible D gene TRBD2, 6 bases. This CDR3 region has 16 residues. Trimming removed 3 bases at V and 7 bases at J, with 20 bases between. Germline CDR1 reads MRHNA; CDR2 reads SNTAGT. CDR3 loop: CASSETGGGDPNTQYF. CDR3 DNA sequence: TGTGCCAGCAGTGAAACAGGAGGAGGGGATCCGAATACGCAGTATTTT.

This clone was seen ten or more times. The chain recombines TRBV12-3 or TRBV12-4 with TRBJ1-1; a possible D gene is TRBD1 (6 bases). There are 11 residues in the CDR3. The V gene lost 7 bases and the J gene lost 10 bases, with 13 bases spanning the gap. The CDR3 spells CASNLGDTAFF. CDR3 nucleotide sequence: TGTGCCAGCAACCTTGGGGACACAGCTTTCTTT.

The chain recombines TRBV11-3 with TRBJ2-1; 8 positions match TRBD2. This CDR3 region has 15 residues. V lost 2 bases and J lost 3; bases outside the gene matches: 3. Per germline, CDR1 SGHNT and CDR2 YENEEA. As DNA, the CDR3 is TGTGCCAGCAGCTTAAGCGGGGGCCACTACAATGAGCAGTTCTTC. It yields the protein CASSLSGGHYNEQFF.

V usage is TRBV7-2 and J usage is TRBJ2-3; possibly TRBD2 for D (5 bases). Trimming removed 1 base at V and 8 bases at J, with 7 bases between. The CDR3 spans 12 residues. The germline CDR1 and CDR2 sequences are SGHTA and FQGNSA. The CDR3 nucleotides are TGTGCCAGCAGCTTAGATGAGGGTACGCAGTATTTT. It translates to CASSLDEGTQYF.

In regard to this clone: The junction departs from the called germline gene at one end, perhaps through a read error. The CDR3 region has the DNA TGTGCCACCAGCGCTCAGGTTGTGGGCTATGGCTACACCTTC. Protein product: CATSAQVVGYGYTF. The chain employs TRBV7-8 and TRBJ1-2; unclear D gene. Per the germline V gene, CDR1 is SGHVS and CDR2 is FQNEAQ. The CDR3 is 14 amino acids. The variable domain in full, with the rest retrieved from reference TRBV7-8 and TRBJ1-2, is GAGVSQSPRYKVAKRGQDVALRCDPISGHVSLFWYQQALGQGPEFLTYFQNEAQLDKSGLPSDRFFAERPEGSVSTLKIQRTQQEDSAVYLCATSAQVVGYGYTFGSGTRLTVV.

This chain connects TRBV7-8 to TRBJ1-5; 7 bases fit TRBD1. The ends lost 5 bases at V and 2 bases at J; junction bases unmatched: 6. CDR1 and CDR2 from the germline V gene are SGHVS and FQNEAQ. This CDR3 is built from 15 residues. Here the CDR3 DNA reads TGTGCCAGCAGCCCCACAGGGGATGGCAATCAGCCCCAGCATTTT. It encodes CASSPTGDGNQPQHF. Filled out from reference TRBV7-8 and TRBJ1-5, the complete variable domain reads GAGVSQSPRYKVAKRGQDVALRCDPISGHVSLFWYQQALGQGPEFLTYFQNEAQLDKSGLPSDRFFAERPEGSVSTLKIQRTQQEDSAVYLCASSPTGDGNQPQHFGDGTRLSIL.

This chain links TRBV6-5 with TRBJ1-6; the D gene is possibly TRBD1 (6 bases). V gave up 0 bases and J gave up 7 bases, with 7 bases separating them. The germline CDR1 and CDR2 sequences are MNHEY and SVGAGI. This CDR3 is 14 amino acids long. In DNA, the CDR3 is TGTGCCAGCAGTTACTCGGGACACAATTCACCCCTCCACTTT. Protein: CASSYSGHNSPLHF.

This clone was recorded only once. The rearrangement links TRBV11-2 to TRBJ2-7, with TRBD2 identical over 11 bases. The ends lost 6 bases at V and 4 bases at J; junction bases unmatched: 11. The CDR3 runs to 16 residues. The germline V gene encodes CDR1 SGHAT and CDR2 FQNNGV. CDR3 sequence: CASRGGRGLAVYEQYF. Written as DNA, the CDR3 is TGTGCCAGCAGGGGAGGGCGGGGACTAGCGGTTTACGAGCAGTACTTC.

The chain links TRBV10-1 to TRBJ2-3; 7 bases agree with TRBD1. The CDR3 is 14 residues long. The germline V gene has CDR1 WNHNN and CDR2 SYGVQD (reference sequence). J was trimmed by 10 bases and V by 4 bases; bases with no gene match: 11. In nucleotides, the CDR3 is TGCGCCAGCAGTGGGGGAGACAGGGTTTCTCCGCAGTATTTT. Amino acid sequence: CASSGGDRVSPQYF.

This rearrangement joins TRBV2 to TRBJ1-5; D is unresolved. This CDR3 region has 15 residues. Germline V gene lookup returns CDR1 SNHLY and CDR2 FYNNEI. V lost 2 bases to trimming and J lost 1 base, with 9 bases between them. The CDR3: CASSEIKHSNQPQHF. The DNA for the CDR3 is TGTGCCAGCAGTGAAATCAAGCACAGCAATCAGCCCCAGCATTTT. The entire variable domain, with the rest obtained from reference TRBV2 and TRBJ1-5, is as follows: EPEVTQTPSHQVTQMGQEVILRCVPISNHLYFYWYRQILGQKVEFLVSFYNNEISEKSEIFDDQFSVERPDGSNFTLKIRSTKLEDSAMYFCASSEIKHSNQPQHFGDGTRLSIL.

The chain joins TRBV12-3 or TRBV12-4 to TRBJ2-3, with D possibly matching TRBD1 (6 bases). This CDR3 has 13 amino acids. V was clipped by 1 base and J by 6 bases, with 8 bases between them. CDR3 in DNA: TGTGCCAGCAGTTTAGTTGGGGGCGATACGCAGTATTTT. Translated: CASSLVGGDTQYF.

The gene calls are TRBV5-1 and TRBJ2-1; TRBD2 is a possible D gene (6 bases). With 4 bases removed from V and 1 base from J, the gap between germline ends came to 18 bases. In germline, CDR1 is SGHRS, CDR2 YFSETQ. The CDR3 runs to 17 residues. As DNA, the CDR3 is TGCGCCAGCAGCCTGGGCGTAGCGGCGGGGTCCTACAATGAGCAGTTCTTC. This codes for CASSLGVAAGSYNEQFF.